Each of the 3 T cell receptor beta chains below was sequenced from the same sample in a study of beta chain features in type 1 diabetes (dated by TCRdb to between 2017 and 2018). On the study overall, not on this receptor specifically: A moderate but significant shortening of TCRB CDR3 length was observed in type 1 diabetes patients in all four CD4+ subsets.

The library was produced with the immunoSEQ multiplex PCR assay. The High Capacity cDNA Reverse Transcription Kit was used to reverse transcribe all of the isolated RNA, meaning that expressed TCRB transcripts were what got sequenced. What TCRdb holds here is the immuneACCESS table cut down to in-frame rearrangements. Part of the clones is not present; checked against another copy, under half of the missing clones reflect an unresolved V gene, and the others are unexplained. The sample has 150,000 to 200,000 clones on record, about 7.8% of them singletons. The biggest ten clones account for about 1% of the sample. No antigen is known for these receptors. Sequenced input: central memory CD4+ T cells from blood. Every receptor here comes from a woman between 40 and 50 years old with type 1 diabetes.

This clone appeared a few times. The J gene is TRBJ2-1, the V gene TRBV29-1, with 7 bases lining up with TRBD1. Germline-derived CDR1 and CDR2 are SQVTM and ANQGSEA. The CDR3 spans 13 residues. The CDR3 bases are TGCAATGCACAGGGGATTTCCTACAATGAGCAGTTCTTC. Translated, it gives CNAQGISYNEQFF.

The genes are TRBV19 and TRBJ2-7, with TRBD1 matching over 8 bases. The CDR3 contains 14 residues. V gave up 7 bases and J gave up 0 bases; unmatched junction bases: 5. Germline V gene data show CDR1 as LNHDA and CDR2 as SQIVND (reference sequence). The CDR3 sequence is CASKRQGNSYEQYF. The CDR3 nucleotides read TGTGCCAGTAAACGACAGGGGAACTCCTACGAGCAGTACTTC.

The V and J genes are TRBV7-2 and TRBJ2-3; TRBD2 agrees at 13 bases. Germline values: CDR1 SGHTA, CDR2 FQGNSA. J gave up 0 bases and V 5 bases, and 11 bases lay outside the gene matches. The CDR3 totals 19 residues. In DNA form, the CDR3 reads TGTGCCAGCAGCCCAGCCCCGGGGACTAGCGGGGTAAGCACAGATACGCAGTATTTT. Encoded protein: CASSPAPGTSGVSTDTQYF.